These 28 T cell receptor beta chains originate from one sample sequenced in a study of beta chain features in type 1 diabetes. Findings and caveats of the study: Researchers report that Type 1 diabetes patients had moderately but significantly shorter TCRB CDR3s across all four CD4+ subsets.

As every portion of the isolated RNA was reverse transcribed, the sequencing read expressed TCRB transcripts. The repertoire was sequenced with immunoSEQ multiplex PCR; TCRdb's copy has only in-frame clones and lacks some. The data show some 270,000 clones, approximately 11% seen once. Their antigens are not known. Sequenced: naive CD4+ T cells from blood. These receptors were taken from a man aged 30 to 39 with type 1 diabetes.

This clone was found a few times. This chain links TRBV5-1 with TRBJ2-4; a possible D gene is TRBD2 (6 bases). Per germline, CDR1 SGHRS and CDR2 YFSETQ. V lost 3 bases, J lost 6 bases, and 10 bases lay in between. The CDR3 loop spans 13 amino acids. Written as DNA, the CDR3 is TGCGCCAGCAGCTGGGGGGTTGGAAACATTCAGTACTTC. Encoded protein: CASSWGVGNIQYF.

This clone was observed a few times. The chain recombines TRBV11-1 with TRBJ2-3, with a tentative D call TRBD2 (6 bases). CDR3 size: 16 residues. Germline V gene lookup returns CDR1 SGHAT and CDR2 FQDESV (reference sequence). V dropped 4 bases and J dropped 4 bases, with 18 bases sitting between them. The CDR3 DNA sequence: TGTGCCAGCAGCTGTGAGGGAGGAGGCGACGCAGATACGCAGTATTTT. Translating gives CASSCEGGGDADTQYF.

This clone was observed a handful of times. The chain recombines TRBV5-1 with TRBJ2-1, with 10 bases fitting TRBD2. Trimming cost V 2 bases and J 5 bases; bases outside gene matches: 4. This CDR3 contains 15 residues. Germline assignment: CDR1 SGHRS and CDR2 YFSETQ. The CDR3 is CASSFGLAGDNEQFF. The CDR3 DNA follows: TGCGCCAGCAGCTTCGGTCTAGCGGGGGACAATGAGCAGTTCTTC.

The count of this clone is one. The gene calls are TRBV7-2 and TRBJ2-3, with D tentatively TRBD2 (7 bases). CDR1 SGHTA and CDR2 FQGNSA come from the germline V gene. The length of the CDR3 is 17 residues. V dropped 8 bases and J dropped 5 bases, with 26 bases sitting between them. The CDR3 DNA sequence: TGTGCCAGCCGAAGAGAGGGGTGGGGGGGCCATGAAGATACGCAGTATTTT. This gives the protein CASRREGWGGHEDTQYF.

V usage is TRBV27 and J usage is TRBJ2-3, with a possible D match to TRBD2 (6 bases). CDR3 length equals 13 residues. The V and J ends lost 6 bases and 6 bases respectively, with 13 bases between them. The germline gives CDR1 MNHEY, CDR2 SMNVEV (reference sequence). In DNA form, the CDR3 reads TGTGCCAGCAGGGGACTGAGCGGCGATACGCAGTATTTT. This translates into CASRGLSGDTQYF.

This clone was counted a few times. This chain joins TRBV4-1 and TRBJ2-3; 10 bases are a match to TRBD2. This CDR3 region has 17 residues. Trimming at V came to 4 bases and at J to 1 base, leaving 8 bases not matched to a gene. From germline, CDR1 is MGHRA and CDR2 YSYEKL. CDR3 sequence reads: CASSPLTLAGGTDTQYF. CDR3 nucleotides: TGCGCCAGCAGCCCTTTAACCCTAGCGGGGGGCACAGATACGCAGTATTTT.

The chain links TRBV18 to TRBJ2-7, with D possibly matching TRBD1 (7 bases). Germline loops: CDR1 KGHSH, CDR2 LQKENI. V lost 6 bases to trimming and J lost 0 bases, with 12 bases between them. The CDR3 loop spans 14 amino acids. CDR3 bases: TGTGCCAGCTCCCGGGGGACAGCCTCCTACGAGCAGTACTTC. Translated, it gives CASSRGTASYEQYF.

This chain joins TRBV7-2 and TRBJ1-2; TRBD1 is a possible D gene (6 bases). Trimming took 6 bases from V and 5 from J, leaving 13 bases between them. The CDR3 is 13 amino acids. Germline V gives CDR1 SGHTA, CDR2 FQGNSA. The CDR3 spells CASSWTADYGYTF. For the CDR3, the DNA is TGTGCCAGCAGTTGGACAGCCGATTATGGCTACACCTTC.

The table lists this clone with a few counts. The chain carries TRBV5-1 and TRBJ2-1; no clear D. CDR1 SGHRS and CDR2 YFSETQ come from the germline V gene. The V gene lost 1 base and the J gene lost 4 bases, with 6 bases spanning the gap. The CDR3 has 13 amino acids. CDR3 in amino acids: CASSLTEYNEQFF. CDR3 coding DNA: TGCGCCAGCAGCTTGACAGAGTACAATGAGCAGTTCTTC.

This clone showed up just a few times. This sequence joins TRBV11-2 and TRBJ1-2; D is perhaps TRBD1 (6 bases). V was clipped by 0 bases and J by 5 bases, with 10 bases between them. CDR3 size: 14 residues. In germline, CDR1 is SGHAT, CDR2 FQNNGV. Here the CDR3 DNA reads TGTGCCAGCAGCTTAGACAGGGGAAGTTATGGCTACACCTTC. Translating it yields CASSLDRGSYGYTF.

This rearrangement joins TRBV5-5 to TRBJ2-1; D is unresolved. V shed 3 bases and J shed 8 bases, with 15 bases lying between them. Germline values: CDR1 SGHKS, CDR2 YYEKEE (reference sequence). This CDR3 spans 14 amino acids. The CDR3 region has the DNA TGTGCCAGCAGCTGGAGATCAGTGGGTGATGAGCAGTTCTTC. Protein: CASSWRSVGDEQFF.

This clone came up a few times. The J gene is TRBJ2-7, the V gene TRBV7-2, with D possibly being TRBD1 (5 bases). The CDR3 loop spans 14 amino acids. Looked up from germline, CDR1 is SGHTA and CDR2 is FQGNSA. V shed 5 bases and J shed 3 bases, with 14 bases lying between them. The DNA of the CDR3 is TGTGCCAGCAGCCTCGGTCTAAGGGGCTACGAGCAGTACTTC. Translation: CASSLGLRGYEQYF.

V and J are TRBV4-1 and TRBJ2-7; TRBD1 matches at 7 bases. This CDR3 comprises 15 residues. Trimming at V came to 3 bases and at J to 0 bases, leaving 5 bases not matched to a gene. Germline values: CDR1 MGHRA, CDR2 YSYEKL. The CDR3 nucleotides read TGCGCCAGCAGCCAGGAAGACAGGGCCTCCTACGAGCAGTACTTC. This sequence encodes CASSQEDRASYEQYF.

The chain combines TRBV7-9 with TRBJ1-5; TRBD1 agrees at 8 bases. Germline CDR1 and CDR2: SEHNR and FQNEAQ (reference sequence). The CDR3 is made up of 14 amino acids. The V and J ends lost 3 bases and 8 bases, in that order; junction bases with no gene match: 6. The CDR3 DNA reads TGTGCCAGCAGCTTTTCAGGGGGCAGGGAGCCCCAGCATTTT. This translates into CASSFSGGREPQHF.

This clone appeared a few times. The rearrangement links TRBV19 to TRBJ1-2; 7 nucleotides agree with TRBD1. This CDR3 has 14 amino acids. CDR1 and CDR2 from the germline V gene are LNHDA and SQIVND (reference sequence). The J segment lost 2 bases and the V segment lost 6 bases, leaving 6 bases of the junction unmatched. The CDR3 DNA sequence: TGTGCCAGTAGCGAAGGGACAGACAACTATGGCTACACCTTC. Translation: CASSEGTDNYGYTF.

This clone came up a few times. The chain couples TRBV9 to TRBJ2-7, with a tentative D call TRBD2 (6 bases). V was cut by 3 bases and J by 0 bases, with 13 bases left in between. Germline-derived CDR1 and CDR2 are SGDLS and YYNGEE. The CDR3 runs 15 residues. The CDR3: CASSAGTGNSYEQYF. The CDR3 DNA reads TGTGCCAGCAGCGCCGGGACTGGAAACTCCTACGAGCAGTACTTC.

This clone appeared a few times. This CDR3 reads CATSMDRGQYEQYF. In DNA form, the CDR3 reads TGTGCCACCAGCATGGACAGGGGGCAATACGAGCAGTACTTC. This rearrangement joins TRBV15 to TRBJ2-7; TRBD1 matches at 11 bases. V was pared by 4 bases and J by 4 bases, with 3 bases of the junction left unmatched. CDR1 is LNHNV, CDR2 YYDKDF, per germline (reference sequence). This CDR3 is 14 amino acids long.

This clone was seen a few times. The chain uses TRBV7-2 and TRBJ2-2; unclear D gene. Trimming cost V 2 bases and J 8 bases, with 6 bases left between them. The length of the CDR3 is 12 residues. From germline, CDR1 is SGHTA and CDR2 FQGNSA. CDR3 protein: CASSLPKGELFF. CDR3 in DNA: TGTGCCAGCAGCTTACCCAAAGGGGAGCTGTTTTTT.

This clone was seen a few times. The chain links TRBV7-9 to TRBJ2-7, with D tentatively TRBD2 (6 bases). Trimming removed 5 bases from V and 3 bases from J, with 14 bases in between. Germline V CDR1 and CDR2: SEHNR, FQNEAQ (reference sequence). This CDR3 has 14 amino acids. The CDR3 here is CASSQGGPIYEQYF. In DNA form, the CDR3 reads TGTGCCAGCAGCCAGGGAGGTCCGATCTACGAGCAGTACTTC.

This clone was counted between two and nine times. V is TRBV19 and J is TRBJ2-2; no clear D gene. The CDR3 has 14 amino acids. CDR1 and CDR2 from the germline V gene are LNHDA and SQIVND (reference sequence). Between the trimmed V and J ends, which lost 10 bases and 0 bases, there was a span of 12 bases. CDR3 residues: CATTNFANTGELFF. CDR3 DNA: TGTGCCACTACCAACTTCGCGAACACCGGGGAGCTGTTTTTT.

This chain uses TRBV4-1 with TRBJ2-5, with TRBD1 as a possible D gene (5 bases). The V and J ends lost 1 base and 4 bases respectively, with 13 bases between them. The length of the CDR3 is 15 residues. CDR1 and CDR2 from the germline V gene are MGHRA and YSYEKL. CDR3 protein: CASSQGGLHPETQYF. The DNA for the CDR3 is TGCGCCAGCAGCCAAGGGGGCCTCCATCCAGAGACCCAGTACTTC.

This clone was seen only a few times. This chain uses TRBV7-3 with TRBJ2-2; perhaps TRBD1 as D (6 bases). The V gene lost 1 base and the J gene lost 4 bases, with 10 bases spanning the gap. Germline-derived CDR1 and CDR2 are SGHTA and FQGTGA. This CDR3 is built from 15 residues. The CDR3 is CASSLSQGSTGELFF. DNA of the CDR3: TGTGCCAGCAGCTTAAGTCAGGGGTCCACCGGGGAGCTGTTTTTT.

The chain couples TRBV5-1 to TRBJ1-1, with D unclear. The germline V gene encodes CDR1 SGHRS and CDR2 YFSETQ. The germline V and J ends were trimmed by 1 base and 4 bases, with 14 bases remaining between them. This CDR3 spans 15 amino acids. The CDR3 protein is CASSLIHSSGTEAFF. CDR3 coding DNA: TGCGCCAGCAGCTTGATCCACTCGAGCGGCACTGAAGCTTTCTTT.

The chain links TRBV20-1 to TRBJ2-3; tentative D call: TRBD2 (6 bases). CDR1 is DFQATT, CDR2 SNEGSKA, per germline (reference sequence). The V end lost 8 bases, the J end lost 5 bases, and 8 bases lay between the germline ends. The length of the CDR3 is 10 residues. Here the CDR3 DNA reads TGCAGTCCCGGGGGAGATACGCAGTATTTT. This sequence encodes CSPGGDTQYF.

This clone came up a few times. The gene calls are TRBV2 and TRBJ2-5, with 9 bases that match TRBD2. The germline gives CDR1 SNHLY, CDR2 FYNNEI. The trim removed 6 bases at V and 1 base at J, leaving 9 bases unmatched. CDR3 length equals 16 residues. For the CDR3, the DNA is TGTGCCAGCAGCGTAGCGGGGGTCCTTCTCCAAGAGACCCAGTACTTC. Protein: CASSVAGVLLQETQYF.

V gene TRBV4-3 combines with J gene TRBJ1-6; maybe TRBD1 (6 bases). With 0 bases removed from V and 7 bases from J, the gap between germline ends came to 10 bases. The CDR3 runs 15 residues. Per the germline V gene, CDR1 is LGHNA and CDR2 is YSLEER. The CDR3 region is CASSQEQGHNSPLHF. CDR3 nucleotide sequence: TGCGCCAGCAGCCAAGAACAGGGTCACAATTCACCCCTCCACTTT.

This chain joins TRBV11-2 and TRBJ2-5; TRBD1 matches 10 bases. Trimming took 5 bases from V and 5 from J; bases not matched to a gene: 8. Germline V gene lookup returns CDR1 SGHAT and CDR2 FQNNGV. The CDR3 has 15 residues. Written as DNA, the CDR3 is TGTGCCAGCAGCCCCGACAGGGGGCGATGGGAGACCCAGTACTTC. Its translation is CASSPDRGRWETQYF.

Notes on this clone: The junction departs from germline at one end; a sequencing error may be responsible. J is TRBJ2-7 and V is TRBV7-2, with 7 bases identical to TRBD2. The CDR3 consists of 14 residues. CDR1 is SGHTA, CDR2 FQGNSA, per germline. This chain's CDR3 is CASSLLLGGGSENF. CDR3 bases: TGTGCCAGCAGCTTATTGCTGGGGGGGGGATCTGAGAACTTC.